These T cell receptor beta chains were read from a single sample in a study of OX40 agonist ivuxolimab in advanced cancers. Libraries were prepared by immunoSEQ multiplex PCR; TCRdb keeps only in-frame clonotypes and omits some of them. The sample carries 20,000 to 25,000 clones, less than 90% recorded once. The input for sequencing was CD4+ or CD8+ T cells sorted from blood, taken in a trial of the OX40 agonist ivuxolimab. These receptors were obtained from an adult with an advanced solid tumor such as melanoma, head and neck, liver or kidney cancer. CDR3s include the opening cysteine and the closing phenylalanine or tryptophan. The D gene is left open where the match is weak.

v_call: TRBV28; j_call: TRBJ1-2; d_call: TRBD1; cdr3_aa: CASGTGKIYGYTF
v_call: TRBV30; j_call: TRBJ2-2; d_call: TRBD2; cdr3_aa: CAWSAFSGRAWDGELFF
v_call: TRBV27; j_call: TRBJ1-2; d_call: -; cdr3_aa: CASRDLDAKRGYTF
v_call: TRBV4-3; j_call: TRBJ1-1; d_call: -; cdr3_aa: CASSQMIQGRAEAFF
v_call: TRBV18; j_call: TRBJ1-2; d_call: -; cdr3_aa: CASSPVGRVGYTF
v_call: TRBV7-9; j_call: TRBJ2-5; d_call: -; cdr3_aa: CASSLGSQETQYF
v_call: TRBV18; j_call: TRBJ2-1; d_call: -; cdr3_aa: CASSPEGLAYNEQFF
v_call: TRBV6-1; j_call: -; d_call: TRBD2; cdr3_aa: CASSEQPSGSLDEQYF
v_call: TRBV15; j_call: TRBJ2-6; d_call: -; cdr3_aa: CATSRAGWGSSGANVLTF
v_call: TRBV7-8; j_call: TRBJ1-6; d_call: -; cdr3_aa: CASSLGAGYSYNSPLHF
v_call: TRBV2; j_call: TRBJ2-5; d_call: -; cdr3_aa: CASSEARASGRETQYF
v_call: TRBV5-4; j_call: TRBJ2-3; d_call: -; cdr3_aa: CASSLGRRGGTDTQYF
v_call: TRBV19; j_call: TRBJ2-2; d_call: -; cdr3_aa: CASSRLDGDTGELFF
v_call: TRBV5-1; j_call: TRBJ2-3; d_call: TRBD2; cdr3_aa: CASSLTSGGDTQYF
v_call: TRBV9; j_call: TRBJ1-2; d_call: -; cdr3_aa: CASSVSRSNYGYTF
v_call: TRBV5-6; j_call: TRBJ1-2; d_call: -; cdr3_aa: CASSPIRSGEVGYTF
v_call: TRBV30; j_call: TRBJ2-7; d_call: -; cdr3_aa: CAWTPGKGGVSEQYF
v_call: TRBV5-1; j_call: -; d_call: -; cdr3_aa: CASSLIPQGYEQYF
v_call: TRBV5-4; j_call: TRBJ2-1; d_call: TRBD2; cdr3_aa: CASSNGAGGTNEQFF
v_call: TRBV14; j_call: TRBJ2-3; d_call: -; cdr3_aa: CASSHSFSGTLSTDTQYF
v_call: TRBV4-2; j_call: TRBJ1-1; d_call: -; cdr3_aa: CASSQDVTNTEAFF
v_call: TRBV5-4; j_call: -; d_call: TRBD1; cdr3_aa: CASSFDRAYEQYF
v_call: TRBV30; j_call: TRBJ2-4; d_call: -; cdr3_aa: CAWGGLSGLAKNIQYF
v_call: TRBV19; j_call: TRBJ1-3; d_call: -; cdr3_aa: CASSILFLSGNTIYF
v_call: TRBV29-1; j_call: TRBJ2-1; d_call: -; cdr3_aa: CSLGADNEQFF
v_call: TRBV29-1; j_call: TRBJ1-1; d_call: TRBD1; cdr3_aa: CSVQGAPTEAFF
v_call: TRBV5-1; j_call: TRBJ2-5; d_call: -; cdr3_aa: CASSFGQQETQYF
v_call: TRBV6-1; j_call: TRBJ1-5; d_call: -; cdr3_aa: CASRDSNQPQHF
v_call: TRBV11-2; j_call: TRBJ2-1; d_call: TRBD1; cdr3_aa: CASSTYRGRSYNEQFF
v_call: TRBV15; j_call: TRBJ1-1; d_call: -; cdr3_aa: CATSRVANTEAFF
v_call: TRBV19; j_call: TRBJ1-6; d_call: TRBD1; cdr3_aa: CASQDRGGSPLHF
v_call: TRBV28; j_call: TRBJ2-1; d_call: -; cdr3_aa: CASSLSRGRGNEQFF
v_call: TRBV7-9; j_call: TRBJ1-4; d_call: -; cdr3_aa: CASSLRGLDEKLFF
v_call: TRBV7-2; j_call: TRBJ2-2; d_call: -; cdr3_aa: CASSRGTYTGELFF
v_call: TRBV5-1; j_call: TRBJ2-2; d_call: -; cdr3_aa: CASSLAGANTGELFF
v_call: TRBV25-1; j_call: TRBJ1-1; d_call: -; cdr3_aa: CASSGHLGRTEAFF
v_call: TRBV7-2; j_call: TRBJ2-7; d_call: -; cdr3_aa: CASSLANPPYEQYF
v_call: TRBV2; j_call: TRBJ2-5; d_call: -; cdr3_aa: CASVAESIQETQYF
v_call: TRBV5-8; j_call: TRBJ1-6; d_call: TRBD1; cdr3_aa: CASSLIPGQGPNSPLHF
v_call: TRBV6-5; j_call: TRBJ1-5; d_call: -; cdr3_aa: CASSEMAGGPKHF
v_call: TRBV30; j_call: TRBJ2-2; d_call: TRBD1; cdr3_aa: CAWSGRGLNTGELFF